Below are 31 T cell receptor beta chains sequenced from a single sample in a study of cytomegalovirus exposure and HLA in healthy donors. TCRdb keeps only in-frame clones here, not all; method: immunoSEQ multiplex PCR. The table includes around 130,000 clones, 85% to 90% detected once. The sample consisted of PBMCs. The origin of the receptors is a man aged 30 to 45 in good health and CMV-seronegative.

The genes are TRBV28 and TRBJ2-4, with D hard to call. Per germline, CDR1 MDHEN and CDR2 SYDVKM. Trimming removed 3 bases at V and 0 bases at J, with 6 bases between. There are 14 residues in the CDR3. As DNA, the CDR3 is TGTGCCAGCAGTTTTGAGCTAGCCAAAAACATTCAGTACTTC. Translation gives CASSFELAKNIQYF.

The chain has TRBV4-1 and TRBJ1-1; 9 bases align to TRBD1. This CDR3 is built from 15 residues. Germline CDR1 MGHRA, CDR2 YSYEKL. V shed 1 base and J 4 bases; nucleotides not matched to a gene: 4. Here the CDR3 reads CASSQASTGGTEAFF. As DNA, the CDR3 is TGCGCCAGCAGCCAAGCGTCGACAGGGGGCACTGAAGCTTTCTTT.

This clone was seen only a few times. The chain has TRBV9 and TRBJ1-5; D is possibly TRBD1 (6 bases). The V gene's germline CDR1 is SGDLS and CDR2 YYNGEE. The CDR3 contains 14 residues. V was shortened by 4 bases and J by 3 bases, with 11 bases between the two germline ends. This CDR3 reads CASSTTGYNQPQHF. The DNA of the CDR3 is TGTGCCAGCAGCACCACAGGGTACAATCAGCCCCAGCATTTT.

The rearrangement links TRBV18 to TRBJ1-2, with D tentatively TRBD1 (6 bases). Trimming pared 2 bases from V and 6 bases from J, leaving 10 bases between. Germline V gene data show CDR1 as KGHSH and CDR2 as LQKENI. The CDR3 has 13 amino acids. The CDR3 coding sequence is TGTGCCAGCTCACCAGGACAGATCAATGGCTACACCTTC. Translating it yields CASSPGQINGYTF. Variable domain in full (rest from reference TRBV18 and TRBJ1-2): NAGVMQNPRHLVRRRGQEARLRCSPMKGHSHVYWYRQLPEEGLKFMVYLQKENIIDESGMPKERFSAEFPKEGPSILRIQQVVRGDSAAYFCASSPGQINGYTFGSGTRLTVV.

The J gene is TRBJ2-7, the V gene TRBV7-6; TRBD1 matches 8 bases. Germline CDR1 and CDR2: SGHVS and FNYEAQ. The V segment lost 5 bases and the J segment 6 bases; nucleotides outside the gene matches: 12. CDR3 length equals 15 residues. The CDR3 DNA follows: TGTGCCAGCAGCGGAGGGACAGGTAATCTCTTCGAGCAGTACTTC. The encoded protein is CASSGGTGNLFEQYF.

The chain links TRBV5-1 to TRBJ1-3, with 8 bases lining up with TRBD1. Trimming removed 4 bases from V and 2 bases from J; junction bases left unmatched: 5. This CDR3 region has 15 residues. Germline V gene lookup returns CDR1 SGHRS and CDR2 YFSETQ. The CDR3 sequence: CASSPDRAAGNTIYF. CDR3 sequence (DNA): TGCGCCAGCAGCCCGGACAGGGCGGCTGGAAACACCATATATTTT.

This clone has only one observation. The chain is built from TRBV18 and TRBJ2-6, with D perhaps TRBD1 (6 bases). CDR3 length: 17 residues. With 3 bases removed from V and 1 base from J, the gap between germline ends came to 13 bases. Germline lookup yields CDR1 KGHSH and CDR2 LQKENI. The CDR3 spells CASSPRQGQSGANVLTF. In nucleotides, the CDR3 is TGTGCCAGCTCACCCCGGCAGGGGCAGTCTGGGGCCAACGTCCTGACTTTC.

The rearrangement links TRBV6-5 to TRBJ2-2; TRBD1 matches 8 bases. The CDR3 totals 15 residues. Germline V lookup: CDR1 MNHEY, CDR2 SVGAGI. The V gene end was trimmed by 5 bases and the J gene end by 9 bases; junction bases not matched to a gene: 11. The CDR3, as DNA: TGTGCCAGCAGTATGACAGGGGCCGGTTTAAGGGAGCTGTTTTTT. This encodes CASSMTGAGLRELFF.

J is TRBJ2-2 and V is TRBV2; 10 nucleotides align to TRBD1. The CDR3 consists of 14 residues. Germline V gene data show CDR1 as SNHLY and CDR2 as FYNNEI. V trimming: 7 bases; J trimming: 4 bases; junction bases outside the gene matches: 3. CDR3: CASTGQGFTGELFF. The CDR3 DNA reads TGTGCCAGCACGGGACAGGGGTTCACCGGGGAGCTGTTTTTT. The variable domain in full, with the rest retrieved from reference TRBV2 and TRBJ2-2, is EPEVTQTPSHQVTQMGQEVILRCVPISNHLYFYWYRQILGQKVEFLVSFYNNEISEKSEIFDDQFSVERPDGSNFTLKIRSTKLEDSAMYFCASTGQGFTGELFFGEGSRLTVL.

In its sample, this clone was seen a few times. Within the sample, other DNA sequences also encode this same CDR3. The chain combines TRBV7-9 with TRBJ2-7; possible D gene TRBD1, 6 bases. Per the germline V gene, CDR1 is SEHNR and CDR2 is FQNEAQ (reference sequence). V lost 5 bases to trimming and J lost 0 bases, with 8 bases between them. The CDR3 is 13 residues long. The CDR3 loop reads CASSPRGSYEQYF. The DNA for the CDR3 is TGTGCCAGCAGCCCCAGGGGCTCCTACGAGCAGTACTTC.

This chain links TRBV28 with TRBJ2-2; TRBD1 matches at 9 bases. The ends lost 2 bases at V and 7 bases at J; junction bases unmatched: 8. Germline V lookup: CDR1 MDHEN, CDR2 SYDVKM. The CDR3 is made up of 16 amino acids. In nucleotides, the CDR3 is TGTGCCAGCAGTTTAGGAGGGACAGGGTTAGTCGGGGAGCTGTTTTTT. Protein product: CASSLGGTGLVGELFF.

This chain's CDR3 is CASSAGGSYNEQFF. CDR3 nucleotides: TGTGCCAGCAGTGCCGGGGGATCCTACAATGAGCAGTTCTTC. This rearrangement joins TRBV11-2 to TRBJ2-1; possible D gene TRBD2, 6 bases. The germline V gene encodes CDR1 SGHAT and CDR2 FQNNGV. The CDR3 spans 14 residues. V was cut by 6 bases and J by 1 base, with 10 bases left in between.

The rearrangement uses TRBV25-1 and TRBJ2-7, with 7 bases aligning to TRBD1. CDR1 and CDR2 from the germline V gene are MGHDK and SYGVNS. V lost 6 bases, J lost 5 bases, and 10 bases stayed unmatched. The CDR3 is 14 residues long. The CDR3 nucleotides are TGTGCCAGCAGAAATTCAGGGGGTCGGAACGAGCAGTACTTC. Translated, it gives CASRNSGGRNEQYF.

The chain uses TRBV28 and TRBJ1-2; 7 bases fit TRBD1. Germline loops: CDR1 MDHEN, CDR2 SYDVKM. This CDR3 has 12 residues. V dropped 8 bases and J dropped 4; count of bases not matched to a gene: 4. Here the CDR3 reads CASRTGGYGYTF. The CDR3 bases are TGTGCCAGCCGGACAGGAGGCTATGGCTACACCTTC.

This clone was seen once. This rearrangement joins TRBV27 to TRBJ2-3; 8 bases line up with TRBD2. CDR1 is MNHEY, CDR2 SMNVEV, per germline (reference sequence). J lost 3 bases, V lost 5 bases, and 10 bases had no gene match. The CDR3 is made up of 16 amino acids. CDR3 amino acids: CASSPGRERGTDTQYF. In DNA form, the CDR3 reads TGTGCCAGCAGTCCCGGACGAGAGCGGGGGACAGATACGCAGTATTTT.

The chain couples TRBV6-1 to TRBJ1-2; 7 bases are shared with TRBD1. The CDR3 is made up of 17 amino acids. From germline, CDR1 is MNHNS and CDR2 SASEGT. V dropped 3 bases and J dropped 8; count of bases not matched to a gene: 18. CDR3 amino acids: CASSEGITTGRSKGYTF. In DNA form, the CDR3 reads TGTGCCAGCAGTGAGGGGATAACGACAGGGCGGTCAAAGGGCTACACCTTC.

This clone was seen a few times. V gene TRBV7-9 combines with J gene TRBJ1-6; D not certain. This CDR3 has 13 residues. The germline CDR1 and CDR2 sequences are SEHNR and FQNEAQ (reference sequence). Trimming stripped 0 bases from V and 7 bases from J, with 4 bases between. CDR3 residues: CASSLAENSPLHF. The CDR3 bases are TGTGCCAGCAGCTTAGCGGAGAATTCACCCCTCCACTTT.

This sequence joins TRBV18 and TRBJ2-1; 10 positions agree with TRBD2. After removal of 4 bases from V and 4 bases from J, the junction contained 7 bases not matched to a gene. Germline values: CDR1 KGHSH, CDR2 LQKENI. The CDR3 sequence is 16 residues long. The CDR3 coding sequence is TGTGCCAGCTCACGCACGGCTAGCGGGGGTTACAATGAGCAGTTCTTC. Protein: CASSRTASGGYNEQFF.

This sequence joins TRBV10-1 and TRBJ1-4; D is uncertain. Germline V lookup: CDR1 WNHNN, CDR2 SYGVQD (reference sequence). The CDR3 totals 14 residues. Trimming cost V 8 bases and J 0 bases, with 10 bases left between them. DNA for the CDR3: TGCGCCAGCTACAAATTGGCAACTAATGAAAAACTGTTTTTT. Residues: CASYKLATNEKLFF.

In this sample, this clone turned up once. This chain connects TRBV6-6 to TRBJ1-1, with D tentatively TRBD1 (5 bases). V lost 8 bases to trimming and J lost 2 bases, with 12 bases between them. Germline CDR1 and CDR2: MNHNY and SVGAGI (reference sequence). CDR3 length: 13 residues. CDR3 region: CASGITGNTEAFF. Written as DNA, the CDR3 is TGTGCCAGCGGGATCACAGGCAACACTGAAGCTTTCTTT.

The rearrangement uses TRBV7-9 and TRBJ2-2; tentatively, D is TRBD2 (5 bases). V lost 3 bases and J lost 3, with 14 bases in between. Germline V gene sequence: CDR1 SEHNR, CDR2 FQNEAQ (reference sequence). There are 16 residues in the CDR3. The DNA for the CDR3 is TGTGCCAGCAGCTTGACCCCACCGGGGTACACCGGGGAGCTGTTTTTT. Residues: CASSLTPPGYTGELFF.

The chain recombines TRBV4-1 with TRBJ1-6; TRBD1 is a possible D gene (5 bases). Trimming shortened V by 3 bases and J by 1 base, and 13 bases separated the two germline ends. CDR1 and CDR2 (germline): MGHRA, YSYEKL. The CDR3 runs 17 residues. The CDR3 sequence: CASSQPTQGSYNSPLHF. The CDR3 nucleotides read TGCGCCAGCAGCCAGCCCACGCAGGGATCCTATAATTCACCCCTCCACTTT.

V is TRBV11-2 and J is TRBJ2-2, with 9 bases lining up with TRBD1. CDR3 length: 14 amino acids. After removal of 8 bases from V and 4 bases from J, the junction contained 5 bases not matched to a gene. CDR1 and CDR2 from the germline V gene are SGHAT and FQNNGV. DNA of the CDR3: TGTGCCAGCGCCGGGACAGGGCGCACCGGGGAGCTGTTTTTT. It encodes CASAGTGRTGELFF.

Only a few counts were recorded for this clone. The V gene is TRBV19, the J gene TRBJ1-1, with 9 bases lining up with TRBD1. The CDR3 runs 15 residues. Trimming at V came to 7 bases and at J to 1 base, leaving 7 bases not matched to a gene. The germline V gene has CDR1 LNHDA and CDR2 SQIVND (reference sequence). The CDR3 spells CASTPLTGGNTEAFF. The DNA for the CDR3 is TGTGCCAGTACCCCATTGACAGGGGGGAACACTGAAGCTTTCTTT. The full variable domain, completed using reference TRBV19 and TRBJ1-1, is DGGITQSPKYLFRKEGQNVTLSCEQNLNHDAMYWYRQDPGQGLRLIYYSQIVNDFQKGDIAEGYSVSREKKESFPLTVTSAQKNPTAFYLCASTPLTGGNTEAFFGQGTRLTVV.

The chain carries TRBV6-6 and TRBJ2-3, with TRBD1 identical over 8 bases. Germline values: CDR1 MNHNY, CDR2 SVGAGI (reference sequence). With 5 bases clipped from V and 6 bases from J, the junction kept 10 bases outside the gene matches. The length of the CDR3 is 15 residues. The CDR3, as DNA: TGTGCCAGCAGTAGAGTCGACAGGGGTATCGATACGCAGTATTTT. It is translated as CASSRVDRGIDTQYF.

The rearrangement links TRBV9 to TRBJ2-3, with 9 bases fitting TRBD2. Looked up from germline, CDR1 is SGDLS and CDR2 is YYNGEE. The CDR3 covers 15 residues. Unmatched junction bases numbered 15, after V lost 5 bases and J lost 11 bases. CDR3 region: CASREALAGTAEQYF. CDR3 in DNA: TGTGCCAGCAGGGAGGCTCTAGCGGGGACCGCGGAGCAGTATTTT.

In this sample, this clone turned up once. V is TRBV29-1 and J is TRBJ1-1; TRBD1 agrees at 9 bases. Trimming took 6 bases from V and 5 from J; bases not matched to a gene: 1. This CDR3 region has 11 residues. From germline, CDR1 is SQVTM and CDR2 ANQGSEA. The CDR3 coding sequence is TGCAGCGTAGACAGGGGGACTGAAGCTTTCTTT. Protein sequence: CSVDRGTEAFF.

The chain recombines TRBV4-2 with TRBJ2-1; no definite D call. The CDR3 has 12 residues. Trimming pared 0 bases from V and 8 bases from J, leaving 5 bases between. Germline lookup yields CDR1 LGHNA and CDR2 YNFKEQ. DNA for the CDR3: TGTGCCAGCAGCCAAGATCGGGATGAGCAGTTCTTC. Translation: CASSQDRDEQFF.

The chain combines TRBV7-2 with TRBJ2-7; D possibly corresponds to TRBD2 (7 bases). The V gene's germline CDR1 is SGHTA and CDR2 FQGNSA. CDR3 size: 16 residues. Trimming took 5 bases from V and 5 from J, leaving 22 bases between them. The CDR3 bases are TGTGCCAGCAGCCAATACGGTGGGGGGGCTGCCAACGAGCAGTACTTC. It yields the protein CASSQYGGGAANEQYF.

The rearrangement joins TRBV6-6 to TRBJ1-6; weak D call: TRBD1 (5 bases). CDR1 is MNHNY, CDR2 SVGAGI, per germline (reference sequence). The CDR3 is 15 amino acids. V gave up 0 bases and J gave up 6 bases, with 9 bases separating them. The CDR3 bases are TGTGCCAGCAGTTACTCGGGGCAGAGTAATTCACCCCTCCACTTT. This translates into CASSYSGQSNSPLHF.

In its sample, this clone was seen a few times. The gene calls are TRBV5-6 and TRBJ1-5, with TRBD1 matching over 8 bases. V lost 4 bases, J lost 2 bases, and 2 bases stayed unmatched. The germline V gene has CDR1 SGHDT and CDR2 YYEEEE. The CDR3 length is 14 residues. The chain's CDR3 is CASSPTGGNQPQHF. The CDR3 DNA sequence: TGTGCCAGCAGCCCGACAGGGGGCAATCAGCCCCAGCATTTT.